These 22 T cell receptor beta chains originate from one sample sequenced in a study of radiation and T cells in renal cell carcinoma. Data came from immunoSEQ multiplex PCR; TCRdb stores just in-frame clones and leaves some out. The sample contains some 76,000 clones, about four fifths of which appear only once. Indicated time point: blood 2 weeks post-SBRT. Treatment denoted: 15 Gy SBRT to primary tumor, nephrectomy 4 weeks later. The material sequenced was blood, taken from a patient whose treatment included radiotherapy and nephrectomy. The receptors shown here come from a man in his fifties or sixties with renal cell carcinoma.

Details on this clone: The sample has other DNA sequences that encode this CDR3 too. The rearrangement joins TRBV6-1 to TRBJ1-3, with 7 positions matching TRBD1. CDR1 is MNHNS, CDR2 SASEGT, per germline. Losses at the gene ends were 4 bases for V and 1 base for J; bases not matched to a gene: 1. This CDR3 is 14 amino acids long. Here the CDR3 DNA reads TGTGCCAGCAGTGGGACAGGTTCTGGAAACACCATATATTTT. It encodes CASSGTGSGNTIYF.

The chain is built from TRBV10-1 and TRBJ1-1; 10 bases agree with TRBD1. Trimming removed 6 bases from V and 5 bases from J; junction bases left unmatched: 6. CDR1 is WNHNN and CDR2 is SYGVQD in the germline V gene (reference sequence). This CDR3 has 14 amino acids. Here the CDR3 DNA reads TGCGCCAGCAGCTGGGACAGGGGAAGGACTGAAGCTTTCTTT. Its translation is CASSWDRGRTEAFF.

The chain recombines TRBV7-6 with TRBJ1-5; TRBD1 agrees at 7 bases. This CDR3 contains 14 residues. With V trimmed by 4 bases and J by 7 bases, 7 bases remained unmatched. CDR1 and CDR2 (germline): SGHVS, FNYEAQ. CDR3 residues: CASSSGGLGQPQHF. Here the CDR3 DNA reads TGTGCCAGCAGCTCAGGGGGGCTAGGACAGCCCCAGCATTTT.

The gene calls are TRBV5-1 and TRBJ2-1, with D tentatively TRBD1 (5 bases). The CDR3 has 13 amino acids. Trimming cost V 2 bases and J 10 bases, with 13 bases left between them. Germline V gene data show CDR1 as SGHRS and CDR2 as YFSETQ. CDR3 coding DNA: TGCGCCAGCAGCTTAAGCCTCCAGGGAGAGCAGTTCTTC. It specifies CASSLSLQGEQFF.

The chain has TRBV11-3 and TRBJ2-2; D is undetermined. Per the germline V gene, CDR1 is SGHNT and CDR2 is YENEEA. V was shortened by 5 bases and J by 2 bases, with 9 bases between the two germline ends. This CDR3 spans 14 amino acids. The CDR3 DNA is TGTGCCAGCAGCCCCAGGCCAAACACCGGGGAGCTGTTTTTT. Its protein is CASSPRPNTGELFF.

V is TRBV19 and J is TRBJ2-1; no firm D call. Trimming took 5 bases from V and 3 from J, leaving 11 bases between them. The CDR3 runs to 14 residues. In germline, CDR1 is LNHDA, CDR2 SQIVND (reference sequence). This CDR3 reads CASSPPGHYNEQFF. The CDR3 nucleotides are TGTGCCAGTAGTCCCCCTGGCCACTACAATGAGCAGTTCTTC.

This chain connects TRBV21-1 to TRBJ1-4. TRBV21-1 is a listed pseudogene. There are 14 residues in the CDR3. This CDR3 reads CASSNGGIGEKLFF. Here the CDR3 DNA reads TGTGCCAGCAGCAATGGGGGGATTGGGGAAAAACTGTTTTTT.

The chain employs TRBV28 and TRBJ2-5, with a weak D call TRBD2 (6 bases). Looked up from germline, CDR1 is MDHEN and CDR2 is SYDVKM. This CDR3 region has 16 residues. The V gene lost 2 bases and the J gene lost 5 bases, with 18 bases spanning the gap. CDR3 region: CASSLGGAGTLETQYF. CDR3 sequence (DNA): TGTGCCAGCAGTTTAGGAGGGGCCGGGACCCTTGAGACCCAGTACTTC.

V is TRBV7-6 and J is TRBJ2-5; 15 bases are shared with TRBD2. The J segment lost 4 bases and the V segment lost 4 bases, leaving 7 bases of the junction unmatched. CDR3 length: 17 residues. Per the germline V gene, CDR1 is SGHVS and CDR2 is FNYEAQ. The DNA for the CDR3 is TGTGCCAGCAGCTCCTGGACTAGCGGGAGGGATGGAGAGACCCAGTACTTC. It encodes CASSSWTSGRDGETQYF.

The chain links TRBV10-3 to TRBJ2-1; TRBD2 matches at 11 bases. CDR1 and CDR2 (germline): ENHRY, SYGVKD. The CDR3 has 18 amino acids. V trimming: 2 bases; J trimming: 0 bases; junction bases outside the gene matches: 6. The CDR3, as DNA: TGTGCCATCAGTGAGACTAGCGGGAGTGGGAGCTCCTACAATGAGCAGTTCTTC. This codes for CAISETSGSGSSYNEQFF.

The V and J genes are TRBV7-9 and TRBJ2-7; tentative D call: TRBD2 (6 bases). This CDR3 is 14 amino acids long. Trimming shortened V by 7 bases and J by 0 bases, and 13 bases separated the two germline ends. The germline V gene encodes CDR1 SEHNR and CDR2 FQNEAQ (reference sequence). CDR3 sequence reads: CASTQFGGSYEQYF. The CDR3 DNA sequence: TGTGCCAGCACCCAATTCGGGGGCTCCTACGAGCAGTACTTC.

V usage is TRBV7-9 and J usage is TRBJ1-5; the match to TRBD1 covers 7 bases. This CDR3 is 14 amino acids long. Per the germline V gene, CDR1 is SEHNR and CDR2 is FQNEAQ (reference sequence). J gave up 6 bases and V 5 bases, and 7 bases lay outside the gene matches. CDR3 in DNA: TGTGCCAGCAGCCCCGACAGGGAGGTTCAGCCCCAGCATTTT. It codes for CASSPDREVQPQHF.

The rearrangement links TRBV7-2 to TRBJ2-7; TRBD1 matches 9 bases. V gave up 5 bases and J gave up 2 bases; unmatched junction bases: 19. Germline values: CDR1 SGHTA, CDR2 FQGNSA. The CDR3 runs 19 residues. The CDR3 sequence: CASSRRTGGQPSFTYEQYF. The CDR3 coding sequence is TGTGCCAGCAGCAGAAGAACAGGGGGCCAGCCTTCTTTTACCTACGAGCAGTACTTC.

The chain carries TRBV11-2 and TRBJ2-3; no firm D call. In germline, CDR1 is SGHAT, CDR2 FQNNGV. V gave up 6 bases and J gave up 1 base, with 8 bases separating them. The CDR3 extends over 13 amino acids. The CDR3 nucleotides are TGTGCCAGCAGGGCCGGTGGCACAGATACGCAGTATTTT. It is translated as CASRAGGTDTQYF.

The chain couples TRBV27 to TRBJ1-5; D gene ambiguous. Germline CDR1 is MNHEY and CDR2 is SMNVEV (reference sequence). V lost 7 bases to trimming and J lost 6 bases, with 10 bases between them. The length of the CDR3 is 12 residues. The CDR3 sequence: CASMGLGQPQHF. The CDR3 DNA sequence: TGTGCCAGCATGGGTTTAGGTCAGCCCCAGCATTTT.

This clone turned up a few times. The J gene is TRBJ2-7, the V gene TRBV28, with 13 bases lining up with TRBD2. The CDR3 runs 15 residues. CDR1 and CDR2 (germline): MDHEN, SYDVKM. Germline trimming cut 5 bases from V and 2 bases from J; bases unmatched to any gene: 3. CDR3 sequence (DNA): TGTGCCAGCAGTGATGGACTAGCGGGGGCCTACGAGCAGTACTTC. As protein: CASSDGLAGAYEQYF.

The V gene is TRBV2, the J gene TRBJ2-3; D is unresolved. CDR1 is SNHLY and CDR2 is FYNNEI in the germline V gene. The CDR3 consists of 15 residues. Trimming removed 4 bases at V and 0 bases at J, with 11 bases between. The CDR3 coding sequence is TGTGCCAGCAGTGCTAGGACCAGGAGCACAGATACGCAGTATTTT. Protein sequence: CASSARTRSTDTQYF. The full variable domain, rest sourced from reference TRBV2 and TRBJ2-3, is EPEVTQTPSHQVTQMGQEVILRCVPISNHLYFYWYRQILGQKVEFLVSFYNNEISEKSEIFDDQFSVERPDGSNFTLKIRSTKLEDSAMYFCASSARTRSTDTQYFGPGTRLTVL.

The CDR3: CASRKDARQHEQFF. The CDR3 DNA is TGTGCCAGCAGGAAGGACGCCCGCCAACATGAGCAGTTCTTC. V usage is TRBV2 and J usage is TRBJ2-1, with D unresolved. The CDR3 is 14 residues long. The germline V gene encodes CDR1 SNHLY and CDR2 FYNNEI. V shed 6 bases and J shed 8 bases, with 17 bases lying between them. Full variable domain (missing parts from reference TRBV2 and TRBJ2-1): EPEVTQTPSHQVTQMGQEVILRCVPISNHLYFYWYRQILGQKVEFLVSFYNNEISEKSEIFDDQFSVERPDGSNFTLKIRSTKLEDSAMYFCASRKDARQHEQFFGPGTRLTVL.

This chain links TRBV28 with TRBJ2-7; TRBD2 matches 10 bases. Trimming at V came to 5 bases and at J to 6 bases, leaving 10 bases not matched to a gene. The CDR3 consists of 15 residues. CDR1 and CDR2 from the germline V gene are MDHEN and SYDVKM. For the CDR3, the DNA is TGTGCCAGCAGTGACCTAGCGGGAGTCATCTCCGAGCAGTACTTC. This gives the protein CASSDLAGVISEQYF. The full variable domain, with the rest looked up from reference TRBV28 and TRBJ2-7, is DVKVTQSSRYLVKRTGEKVFLECVQDMDHENMFWYRQDPGLGLRLIYFSYDVKMKEKGDIPEGYSVSREKKERFSLILESASTNQTSMYLCASSDLAGVISEQYFGPGTRLTVT.

This chain links TRBV5-1 with TRBJ2-7; D not resolved. Germline CDR1 and CDR2: SGHRS and YFSETQ. V lost 0 bases and J 2 bases, leaving 12 bases between the germline ends. CDR3 length: 15 amino acids. The CDR3, as DNA: TGCGCCAGCAGCTTGGCCTTGGGCAAAACCTACGAGCAGTACTTC. Translating it yields CASSLALGKTYEQYF.

The chain links TRBV5-1 to TRBJ2-6; D not certain. Trimming removed 4 bases at V and 1 base at J, with 6 bases between. This CDR3 contains 14 residues. The germline V gene has CDR1 SGHRS and CDR2 YFSETQ. CDR3 residues: CASSLPSGANVLTF. The DNA of the CDR3 is TGCGCCAGCAGCCTCCCTTCTGGGGCCAACGTCCTGACTTTC.

The count of this clone is one. The chain employs TRBV6-5 and TRBJ2-3; no clear D gene. The V gene's germline CDR1 is MNHEY and CDR2 SVGAGI. CDR3 length: 15 amino acids. Trimming removed 3 bases at V and 2 bases at J, with 12 bases between. The CDR3 spells CASSYRRNPTDTQYF. The DNA of the CDR3 is TGTGCCAGCAGTTATCGACGTAACCCCACAGATACGCAGTATTTT.